The rows below give T cell receptor beta chains drawn from one sample of a study of T cells in Graves' hyperthyroidism and ophthalmopathy. TCRdb independently ran MiXCR on the multiplex PCR reads; one entry per CDR3 protein. The table includes more than 550,000 distinct CDR3 sequences, approximately 18% detected once. Sample: blood. These receptors were collected from a woman aged 45-60 years with Graves' hyperthyroidism that later progressed to Graves' ophthalmopathy. The CDR3 runs from the conserved cysteine through the conserved F or W. D genes are given only for firm matches. Some rows have no size entry. The others give once, few or many, or a class for an expanded clone.

length	size	V	J	D	DNA	CDR3
14	many	TRBV3-1	TRBJ2-5	TRBD1	TGTGCCAGCAGCCAAGACCACAGGGGGCATTCTCAGTACTTC	CASSQDHRGHSQYF
14	.	TRBV7-9	TRBJ1-1	.	TGTGCCAGCAGTTTCGGCTTCATGAACACTGAAGCTTTCTTT	CASSFGFMNTEAFF
14	.	TRBV24-1	TRBJ1-4	.	TGTGCCACCAGTGATCCGGTCGTCCCTGAAAAACTGTTTTTT	CATSDPVVPEKLFF
16	.	TRBV7-2	TRBJ1-1	TRBD1	TGTGCCAGCAGCTTAGGACCAAGACAGGGACCCACTGAAGCTTTCTTT	CASSLGPRQGPTEAFF
13	once	TRBV7-2	TRBJ2-1	.	TGTGCCAGCAGCTTAGAAGTTACCCGCGAGCAGTTCTTC	CASSLEVTREQFF
15	many	TRBV10-3	TRBJ1-2	.	TGTGCCATCAGTGAGCTCGACAGGAAAGTCTATGGCTACACCTTC	CAISELDRKVYGYTF
21	few	TRBV5-6	TRBJ2-7	.	TGTGCCAGCAGCTTGGCTCCCAGGGCATCGAGGGGTGGCACCATTTCCTACGAGCAGTACTTC	CASSLAPRASRGGTISYEQYF
17	few	TRBV7-9	TRBJ2-2	TRBD2	TGTGCCAGCAGCCTGAGACCGGGACTAGCGGACACCGGGGAGCTGTTTTTT	CASSLRPGLADTGELFF
16	many	TRBV28	TRBJ2-5	TRBD2	TGTGCCAGCAGCCATATGGCGGGGGAGAGGGGAGAGACCCAGTACTTC	CASSHMAGERGETQYF
15	many	TRBV11-2	TRBJ1-1	.	TGTGCCAGCATCAGGGCCAGGGATGGCAACACTGAAGCTTTCTTT	CASIRARDGNTEAFF
13	few	TRBV29-1	TRBJ2-7	.	TGCAGCGTTGTTAGGGACGGCACCTACGAGCAGTACTTC	CSVVRDGTYEQYF
14	few	TRBV15	TRBJ1-2	TRBD1	TGTGCCACCAGCAGGAGGACAGGGCTTTATGGCTACACCTTC	CATSRRTGLYGYTF
13	many	TRBV29-1	TRBJ2-5	TRBD1	TGCAGCTCCAGTTCAGGGGGCAGGGAGACCCAGTACTTC	CSSSSGGRETQYF
14	.	TRBV12-5	TRBJ1-5	.	TGTGCTAGTGGTTTCACTCAGGGGATTCAGCCCCAGCATTTT	CASGFTQGIQPQHF
15	many	TRBV3-1	TRBJ1-2	.	TGTGCCAGCAGCCAAGACTGGGGACTAAACTATGGCTACACCTTC	CASSQDWGLNYGYTF
13	.	TRBV11-3	TRBJ1-4	.	TGTGCCAGCAGGACAAGACAGGAAGAAAAACTGTTTTTT	CASRTRQEEKLFF
15	.	TRBV4-1	TRBJ2-6	.	TGCGCCAGCAGCCTTGGGAAGTCTGGGGCCAACGTCCTGACTTTC	CASSLGKSGANVLTF
15	.	TRBV12-3/TRBV12-4	TRBJ2-1	.	TGTGCCAGCAGGCCTCCGGGGGCTGACTACAATGAGCAGTTCTTC	CASRPPGADYNEQFF
15	few	TRBV20-1	TRBJ2-1	.	TGCAGTGCTAGAGATCGGCAGAGCTCCTACAATGAGCAGTTCTTC	CSARDRQSSYNEQFF
16	.	TRBV27	TRBJ2-1	TRBD2	TGTGCCAGCAGTTTATCGGCCAGCGGGGCTAACAATGAGCAGTTCTTC	CASSLSASGANNEQFF
13	many	TRBV5-1	TRBJ1-2	.	TGCGCCAGCAGCTTGGGGACAATGGATGGCTACACCTTC	CASSLGTMDGYTF
15	once	TRBV5-1	TRBJ2-2	.	TGCGCCAGCAGCTTGAACTTTGGTCGCACCGGGGAGCTGTTTTTT	CASSLNFGRTGELFF
13	.	TRBV5-1	TRBJ2-5	.	TGCGCCAGCAGCTTGGTGCTTCCAGAGACCCAGTACTTC	CASSLVLPETQYF
18	few	TRBV20-1	TRBJ1-1	.	TGCAGTGCTAGAGATCTGGAGACAGGCGGACATACGAACACTGAAGCTTTCTTT	CSARDLETGGHTNTEAFF
19	few	TRBV5-1	TRBJ1-4	TRBD1	TGCGCCAGCAGCGCGGGACAGGGTATAGGGCTTGGTGTGCCTGAAAAACTGTTTTTT	CASSAGQGIGLGVPEKLFF
17	many	TRBV12-5	TRBJ1-2	.	TGTGCTAGTGGTTTGACTGGGGTATGGCCAACCCCTCGTGGCTACACCTTC	CASGLTGVWPTPRGYTF
14	many	TRBV18	TRBJ1-6	TRBD1	TGTGCCAGCTCACTCGGACAGGGAGGGACACCCCTCCACTTT	CASSLGQGGTPLHF